The clone carrying this T cell receptor (beta chain) was observed a few times. Its antigen is not identified. This specimen comes from a study of graft-versus-host responses after intestinal transplantation. The study's findings and limits: Graft-donor T cell macrochimerism coincided with high graft-versus-host to host-versus-graft clonal ratios in allografts. The highest levels of circulating GvH clones went along with early declines in HvG clones after transplant.

Using immunoSEQ multiplex PCR, the repertoire was profiled, and TCRdb retains in-frame clones only, with some absent. The sample contains 30,000 to 40,000 clones, roughly four fifths of which appear only once. CDR3 length: 15 amino acids. The ends lost 5 bases at V and 5 bases at J; junction bases unmatched: 9. Germline V gene lookup returns CDR1 MDHEN and CDR2 SYDVKM. The source is a human patient who received an intestinal transplant, so some T cells may come from the graft donor. Sequenced material: PBMCs, taken more than 950 days after transplant. This chain links TRBV28 with TRBJ2-5, with 9 bases that match TRBD2. DNA for the CDR3: TGTGCCAGCAGTCCCGGGACTAGCCGATCGGAGACCCAGTACTTC. Encoded protein: CASSPGTSRSETQYF.